The clone carrying this T cell receptor beta chain was counted a single time. The data stem from a study of blood T cell repertoires in COVID-19. Looking at the study overall: T cells, B-cell-depleted T cells, or PBMCs provided the cDNA or gDNA that served as material.

After removal of 6 bases from V and 1 base from J, the junction contained 4 bases not matched to a gene. This CDR3 contains 14 residues. Germline V gene sequence: CDR1 MNHEY, CDR2 SVGAGI. As originally analysed: Amplifying reference gene primers gave estimates of nucleated cell counts. The assay was immunoSEQ multiplex PCR, and TCRdb's table has in-frame clones only and misses some. V, J and clone size derive from that table, while D and trimming were established from the DNA sequence. The sample yields 150,000 to 190,000 clones, about four fifths seen once. The sequence derives from a man in his sixties with acute or convalescent COVID-19. The sequenced material came from peripheral blood. V and J are TRBV6-5 and TRBJ1-1; 8 bases are a match to TRBD1. The CDR3 protein is CASSRGRGNTEAFF. The DNA for the CDR3 is TGTGCCAGCAGCAGGGGGCGGGGGAACACTGAAGCTTTCTTT.